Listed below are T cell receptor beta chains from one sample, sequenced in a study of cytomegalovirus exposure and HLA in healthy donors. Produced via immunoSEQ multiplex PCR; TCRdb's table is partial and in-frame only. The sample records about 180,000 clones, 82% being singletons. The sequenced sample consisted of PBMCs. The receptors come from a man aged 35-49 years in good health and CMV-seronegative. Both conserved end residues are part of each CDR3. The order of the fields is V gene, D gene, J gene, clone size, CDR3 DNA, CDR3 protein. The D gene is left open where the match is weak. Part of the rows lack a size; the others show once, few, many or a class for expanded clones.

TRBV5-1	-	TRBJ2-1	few	TGCGCCAGCAGCTTGAGCCGGGAGCGGAGCTCCTACAATGAGCAGTTCTTC	CASSLSRERSSYNEQFF
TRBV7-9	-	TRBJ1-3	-	TGTGCCAGCAGCTTTTGGCCCATTCAAGGAAACACCATATATTTT	CASSFWPIQGNTIYF
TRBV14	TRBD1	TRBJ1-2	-	TGTGCCAGCAGCCTTCAGCGACAGGGGATAGGCTACACCTTC	CASSLQRQGIGYTF
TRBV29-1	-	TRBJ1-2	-	TGCAGCGTTGAATTTTACTCTCGCCCCGATGGCTACACCTTC	CSVEFYSRPDGYTF
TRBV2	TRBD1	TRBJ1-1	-	TGTGCCAGCAGTCCCCATGGACAGGGGAGGAACACTGAAGCTTTCTTT	CASSPHGQGRNTEAFF
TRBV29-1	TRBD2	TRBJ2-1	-	TGCAGCGCCGAAGAAGTAGCGGGGGGCACCTCCTACAATGAGCAGTTCTTC	CSAEEVAGGTSYNEQFF
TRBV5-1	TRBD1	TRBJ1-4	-	TGCGCCAGCAGCACCTGGACAGGGTCGCTTCATGAAAAACTGTTTTTT	CASSTWTGSLHEKLFF
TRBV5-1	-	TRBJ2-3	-	TGCGCCAGCAGCCCCGGGACTCTGGGGGATACGCAGTATTTT	CASSPGTLGDTQYF
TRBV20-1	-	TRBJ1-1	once	TGCAGGCGGGGGGACACTGAAGCTTTCTTT	CRRGDTEAFF
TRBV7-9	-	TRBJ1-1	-	TGTGCCAGCAGCTTCCAGGGTAGGGAAGCTTTCTTT	CASSFQGREAFF
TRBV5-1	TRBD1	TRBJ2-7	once	TGCGCCAGCAGCGTCCAGACAGGGGGCGAGCAGTACTTC	CASSVQTGGEQYF
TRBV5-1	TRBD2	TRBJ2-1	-	TGCGCCAGCAGCTTGTGGCTAGCGGGGGGGCAACGGGAGCAGTTCTTC	CASSLWLAGGQREQFF
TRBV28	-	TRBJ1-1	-	TGTGCCAGCAGTTTGTGGCAGGTCTCAAACACTGAAGCTTTCTTT	CASSLWQVSNTEAFF
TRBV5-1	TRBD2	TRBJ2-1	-	TGCGCCAGCACCCGGGGGGGGGTTGAGGATGAGCAGTTCTTC	CASTRGGVEDEQFF
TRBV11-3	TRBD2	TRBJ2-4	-	TGTGCCAGCAGCTTAGATGGGCTAGCGGGGGGTACGGCCAAAAACATTCAGTACTTC	CASSLDGLAGGTAKNIQYF
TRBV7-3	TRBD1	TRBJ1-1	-	TGTGCCAGCAGCCTGCAGGGGGCTGGTGAAGCTTTCTTT	CASSLQGAGEAFF
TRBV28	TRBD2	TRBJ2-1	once	TGTGCCAGTAGGACGGGAGGGAGAGATGAGCAGTTCTTC	CASRTGGRDEQFF
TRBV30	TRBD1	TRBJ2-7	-	TGTGCCTGGAGTGGGAGGACAGGGAATTTTTACGAGCAGTACTTC	CAWSGRTGNFYEQYF
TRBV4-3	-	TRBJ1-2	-	TGCGCCAGCAGCCAAGATATAGGCAGGACTAACTATGGCTACACCTTC	CASSQDIGRTNYGYTF
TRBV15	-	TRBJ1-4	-	TGTGCCACCAGCAGAGATAGGGGAAGTGGTGAAAAACTGTTTTTT	CATSRDRGSGEKLFF
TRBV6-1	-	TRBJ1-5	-	TGTGCCAGCAGTGTGACAGGTCTCAATCAGCCCCAGCATTTT	CASSVTGLNQPQHF
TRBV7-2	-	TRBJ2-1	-	TGTGCCAGCAGCCTACTCGTTAATGAGCAGTTCTTC	CASSLLVNEQFF
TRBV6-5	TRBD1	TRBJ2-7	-	TGTGCCAGCAGTTGGCGACAGGGGCGGGCCGAGCAGTACTTC	CASSWRQGRAEQYF
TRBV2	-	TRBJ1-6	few	TGTGCCAGCAGTGAAGTGGCTAATTCACCCCTCCACTTT	CASSEVANSPLHF
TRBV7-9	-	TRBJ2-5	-	TGTGCCAGCAGCTTAGGGGTAGGTGGGTCGGGAGAGACCCAGTACTTC	CASSLGVGGSGETQYF
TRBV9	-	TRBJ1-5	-	TGTGCCAGCCGTGGGTTATTGTGTGCAGGGTCTGGTCAGCCCCAGCATTTT	CASRGLLCAGSGQPQHF
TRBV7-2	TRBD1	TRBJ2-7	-	TGTGCCAGCAGCCTAAGCCGAGGGACAGACGAGCAGTACTTC	CASSLSRGTDEQYF
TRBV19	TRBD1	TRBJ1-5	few	TGTGCCAGTAGTATGTTGAAGGGGGCGGCTAGGGGAGGCAATCAGCCCCAGCATTTT	CASSMLKGAARGGNQPQHF
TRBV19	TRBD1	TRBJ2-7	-	TGTGCCAGTAGTATTTGGGACAGCTACGAGCAGTACTTC	CASSIWDSYEQYF
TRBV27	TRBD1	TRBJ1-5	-	TGTGCCAGCAGTCTTCTAACAGGGGGCCAGCCCCAGCATTTT	CASSLLTGGQPQHF
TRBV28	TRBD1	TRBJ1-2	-	TGTGCCAGCAGTTCCCCACGGACAGGGGGCGCTTATGGCTACACCTTC	CASSSPRTGGAYGYTF
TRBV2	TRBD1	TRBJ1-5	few	TGTGCCAGCAGCGACTCGGACAGGAGCAATCAGCCCCAGCATTTT	CASSDSDRSNQPQHF
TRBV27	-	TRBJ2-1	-	TGTGCCAGCAAGCGGGGACAGGTCCACAATGAGCAGTTCTTC	CASKRGQVHNEQFF
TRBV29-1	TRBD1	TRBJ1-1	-	TGCAGCGTTCGAACCGGACAGGGGCGAACTGAAGCTTTCTTT	CSVRTGQGRTEAFF
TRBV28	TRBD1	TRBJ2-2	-	TGTGCCAGCAGTTTGTGGCAGGGGGACACCGGGGAGCTGTTTTTT	CASSLWQGDTGELFF
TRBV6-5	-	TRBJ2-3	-	TGTGCCAGCAGTTACGTCCCGGGACTGGCAGATACGCAGTATTTT	CASSYVPGLADTQYF
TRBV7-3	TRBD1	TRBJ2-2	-	TGTGCCAGCAGCTTGACCGGGACAGGGGGCCAACCGAACACCGGGGAGCTGTTTTTT	CASSLTGTGGQPNTGELFF
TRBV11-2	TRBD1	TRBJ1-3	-	TGTGCCAGCAGCCCCCGAACGGGGGGACAGGGGGCTGGAAACACCATATATTTT	CASSPRTGGQGAGNTIYF
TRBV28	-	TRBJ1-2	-	TGTGCCAGCAGTTTATCGCAGGTCCCCTATGGCTACACCTTC	CASSLSQVPYGYTF
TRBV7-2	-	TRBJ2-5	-	TGTGCCAGCAGCCGTTCGGGTCGGGAGACCCAGTACTTC	CASSRSGRETQYF
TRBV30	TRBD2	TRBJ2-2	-	TGTGCCTGGAGTGGGGGACGAAGCGGGAGGGGGAACACCGGGGAGCTGTTTTTT	CAWSGGRSGRGNTGELFF
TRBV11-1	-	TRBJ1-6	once	TGTGCCAGCAGCTTGTGGGGCAGGACGGCGAGGAATTCACCCCTCCACTTT	CASSLWGRTARNSPLHF
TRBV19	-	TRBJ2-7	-	TGTGCCAGTAGTATAGATCGCCCCACAGGGTGGGGATACGAGCAGTACTTC	CASSIDRPTGWGYEQYF
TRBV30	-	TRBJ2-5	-	TGTGCCTGGAGTGTAGGCGTGGCACCGGGTACCCAGTACTTC	CAWSVGVAPGTQYF
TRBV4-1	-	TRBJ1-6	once	TGCGCCAGCAGCCAAGGGCAGGCCTCCAGGTTGGATTCACCCCTCCACTTT	CASSQGQASRLDSPLHF
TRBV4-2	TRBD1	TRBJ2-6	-	TGTGCCAGCAGCCAAGAAGTCGTCTCCGGGACAGGGCTTTCTGGGGCCAACGTCCTGACTTTC	CASSQEVVSGTGLSGANVLTF
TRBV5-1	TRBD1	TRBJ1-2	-	TGCGCCAGCAGCTCAGACGGACAGGGACCCAACTATGGCTACACCTTC	CASSSDGQGPNYGYTF
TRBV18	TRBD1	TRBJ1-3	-	TGTGCCAGCTCACCCCAGGTGACAGGGGACGGAAACACCATATATTTT	CASSPQVTGDGNTIYF
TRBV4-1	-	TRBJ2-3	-	TGCGCCAGCAGCGCTATACTACCCCCGATGCAGTATTTT	CASSAILPPMQYF
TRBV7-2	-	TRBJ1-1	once	TGTGCCAGCAGCGCATTTGGAGCACTGAACACTGAAGCTTTCTTT	CASSAFGALNTEAFF
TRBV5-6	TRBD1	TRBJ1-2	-	TGTGCCAGCAGCCCTTGGGACAGGGACAACTATGGCTACACCTTC	CASSPWDRDNYGYTF